This TCR beta chain was obtained from a study of T-cell memory formation after mild COVID-19. Study-level findings and limits: From day 15 to 85, contracting clones were balanced between CD4 and CD8, whereas later expanders leaned toward CD4+.

V gave up 0 bases and J gave up 2 bases, with 11 bases separating them. The CDR3 runs to 16 residues. Germline V gene lookup returns CDR1 SGHTA and CDR2 FQGNSA. One entry per CDR3 protein results from TCRdb running MiXCR on the 5' RACE reads. The table has under 250,000 distinct CDR3 sequences, under 30% seen once; the top ten hold about an eighth. This clonotype was observed a handful of times. The antigen remains unidentified. This sequence was found in an adult woman who had mild COVID-19 (a few samples of this study predate the infection). Cell type and time point are not known. The chain combines TRBV7-2 with TRBJ1-5, with D tentatively TRBD1 (5 bases). Input material: PBMCs or a T cell subset sorted from them (not recorded which). The CDR3 is CASSLASGNGNQPQHF. The CDR3 coding sequence is TGTGCCAGCAGCTTAGCCTCAGGGAACGGCAATCAGCCCCAGCATTTT.